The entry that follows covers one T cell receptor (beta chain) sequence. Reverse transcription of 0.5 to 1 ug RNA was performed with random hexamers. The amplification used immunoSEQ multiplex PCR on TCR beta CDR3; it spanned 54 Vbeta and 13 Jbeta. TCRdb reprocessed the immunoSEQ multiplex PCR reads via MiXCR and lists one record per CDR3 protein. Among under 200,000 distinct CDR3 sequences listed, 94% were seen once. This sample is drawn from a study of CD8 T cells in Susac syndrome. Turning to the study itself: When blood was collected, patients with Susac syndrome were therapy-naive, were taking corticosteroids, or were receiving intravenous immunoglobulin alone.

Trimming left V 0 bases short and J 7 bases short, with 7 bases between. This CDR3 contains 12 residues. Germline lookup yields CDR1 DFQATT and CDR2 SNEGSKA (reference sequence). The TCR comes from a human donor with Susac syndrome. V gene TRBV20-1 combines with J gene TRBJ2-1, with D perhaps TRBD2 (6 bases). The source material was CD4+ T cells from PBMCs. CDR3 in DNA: TGCAGTGCTAGAGAGGCGGGGAATGAGCAGTTCTTC. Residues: CSAREAGNEQFF.